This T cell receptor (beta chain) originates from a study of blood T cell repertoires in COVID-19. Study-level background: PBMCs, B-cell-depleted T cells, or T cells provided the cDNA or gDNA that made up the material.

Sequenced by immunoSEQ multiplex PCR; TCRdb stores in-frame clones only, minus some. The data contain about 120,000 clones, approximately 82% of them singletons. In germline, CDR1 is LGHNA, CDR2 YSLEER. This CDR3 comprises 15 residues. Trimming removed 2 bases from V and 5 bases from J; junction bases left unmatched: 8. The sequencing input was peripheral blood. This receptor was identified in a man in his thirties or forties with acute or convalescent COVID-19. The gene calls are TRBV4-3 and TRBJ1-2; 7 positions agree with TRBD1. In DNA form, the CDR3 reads TGCGCCAGCAGCCAAAATAGGGACAGATATTATGGCTACACCTTC. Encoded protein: CASSQNRDRYYGYTF.